The following is a TCR beta chain sequence with its context. This CDR3 has 15 residues. The germline V and J ends were trimmed by 5 bases and 5 bases, with 19 bases remaining between them. Germline CDR1 and CDR2: LNHDA and SQIVND (reference sequence). Diagnoses were established using clinical symptoms, serum thyroxine and TRAb, thyroid ultrasound and orbital computed tomography. This sample is drawn from a study of T cells in Graves' hyperthyroidism and ophthalmopathy. There were TCR beta CDR3 regions amplified from RNA transcripts. The HTBI primer set served for first-round RT-PCR of the TCR CDR3. TCRdb re-called the multiplex PCR reads through MiXCR, storing one row per CDR3 protein. The sample has over 500,000 distinct CDR3 sequences; 35% to 50% are singletons.

The chain employs TRBV19 and TRBJ2-7; the D gene could be TRBD1 or TRBD2 (5 bases each). The source of this sequence is an adult woman with Graves' disease, either hyperthyroidism or ophthalmopathy (not recorded which). What was sequenced was peripheral blood or thyroid tissue (not recorded which). CDR3 region: CASSSQGWDDHEQYF. In DNA form, the CDR3 reads TGTGCCAGTAGTTCCCAGGGATGGGACGACCACGAGCAGTACTTC.